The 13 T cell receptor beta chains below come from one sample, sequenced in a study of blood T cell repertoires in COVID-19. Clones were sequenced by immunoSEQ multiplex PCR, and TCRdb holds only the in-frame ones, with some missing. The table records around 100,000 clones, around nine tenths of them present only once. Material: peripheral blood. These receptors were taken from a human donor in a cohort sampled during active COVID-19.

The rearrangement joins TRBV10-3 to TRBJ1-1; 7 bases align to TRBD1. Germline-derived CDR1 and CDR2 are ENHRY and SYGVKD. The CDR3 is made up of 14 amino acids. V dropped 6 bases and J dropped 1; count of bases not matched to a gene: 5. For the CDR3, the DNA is TGTGCCATCAGCCCGACAGGGACGAACACTGAAGCTTTCTTT. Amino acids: CAISPTGTNTEAFF.

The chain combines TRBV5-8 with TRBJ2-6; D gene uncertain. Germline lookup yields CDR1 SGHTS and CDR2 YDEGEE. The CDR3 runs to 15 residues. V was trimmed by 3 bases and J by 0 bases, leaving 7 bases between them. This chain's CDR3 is CASSSRASGANVLTF. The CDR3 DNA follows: TGTGCCAGCAGCTCTCGCGCCTCTGGGGCCAACGTCCTGACTTTC.

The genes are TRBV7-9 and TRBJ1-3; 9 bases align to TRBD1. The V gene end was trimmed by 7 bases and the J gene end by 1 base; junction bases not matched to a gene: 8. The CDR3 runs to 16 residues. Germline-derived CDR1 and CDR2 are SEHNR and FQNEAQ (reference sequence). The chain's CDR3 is CASNPDRGTSGNTIYF. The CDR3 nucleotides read TGTGCCAGCAACCCGGACAGGGGAACTTCTGGAAACACCATATATTTT.

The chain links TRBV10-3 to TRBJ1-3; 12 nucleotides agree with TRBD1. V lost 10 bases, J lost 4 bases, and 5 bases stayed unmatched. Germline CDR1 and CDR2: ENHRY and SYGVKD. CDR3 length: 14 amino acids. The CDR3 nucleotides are TGTGCCACCGGGGACAGGGGGCAAGGAAACACCATATATTTT. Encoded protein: CATGDRGQGNTIYF.

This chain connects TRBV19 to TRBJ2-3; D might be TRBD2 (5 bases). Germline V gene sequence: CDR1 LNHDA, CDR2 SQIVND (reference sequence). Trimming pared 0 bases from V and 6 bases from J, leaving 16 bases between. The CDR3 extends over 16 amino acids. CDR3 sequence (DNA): TGTGCCAGTAGTATAGACCTAGCATCGAATCGGGATACGCAGTATTTT. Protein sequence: CASSIDLASNRDTQYF.

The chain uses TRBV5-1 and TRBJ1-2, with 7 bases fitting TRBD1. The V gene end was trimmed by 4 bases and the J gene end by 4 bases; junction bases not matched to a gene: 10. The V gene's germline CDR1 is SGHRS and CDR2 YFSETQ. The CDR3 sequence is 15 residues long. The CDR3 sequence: CASSPSSGTVYGYTF. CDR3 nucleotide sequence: TGCGCCAGCAGCCCGAGTTCCGGGACAGTCTATGGCTACACCTTC.

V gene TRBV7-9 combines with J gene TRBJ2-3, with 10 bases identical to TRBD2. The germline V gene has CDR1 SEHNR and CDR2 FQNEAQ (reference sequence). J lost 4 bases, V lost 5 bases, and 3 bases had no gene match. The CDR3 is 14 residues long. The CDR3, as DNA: TGTGCCAGCAGCCGGACTAGCGGAGCAGATACGCAGTATTTT. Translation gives CASSRTSGADTQYF.

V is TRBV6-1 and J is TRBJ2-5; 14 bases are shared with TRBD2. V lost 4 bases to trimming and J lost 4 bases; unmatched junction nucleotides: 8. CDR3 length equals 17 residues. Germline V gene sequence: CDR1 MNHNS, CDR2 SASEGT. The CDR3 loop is CASSVGLAGEFRETQYF. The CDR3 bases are TGTGCCAGCAGTGTGGGACTAGCGGGAGAGTTTCGAGAGACCCAGTACTTC.

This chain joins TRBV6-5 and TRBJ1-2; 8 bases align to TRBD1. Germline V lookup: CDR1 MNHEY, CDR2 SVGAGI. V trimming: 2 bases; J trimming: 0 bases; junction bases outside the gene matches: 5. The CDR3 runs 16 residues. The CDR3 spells CASSYRDRPPNYGYTF. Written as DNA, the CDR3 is TGTGCCAGCAGTTACCGGGACAGGCCTCCTAACTATGGCTACACCTTC.

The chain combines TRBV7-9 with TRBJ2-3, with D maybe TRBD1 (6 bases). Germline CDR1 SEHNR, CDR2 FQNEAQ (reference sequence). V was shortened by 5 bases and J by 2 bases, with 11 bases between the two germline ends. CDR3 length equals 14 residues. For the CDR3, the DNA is TGTGCCAGCAGCAAGGACAGATACACAGATACGCAGTATTTT. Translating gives CASSKDRYTDTQYF. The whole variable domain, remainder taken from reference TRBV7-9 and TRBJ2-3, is DTGVSQNPRHKITKRGQNVTFRCDPISEHNRLYWYRQTLGQGPEFLTYFQNEAQLEKSRLLSDRFSAERPKGSFSTLEIQRTEQGDSAMYLCASSKDRYTDTQYFGPGTRLTVL.

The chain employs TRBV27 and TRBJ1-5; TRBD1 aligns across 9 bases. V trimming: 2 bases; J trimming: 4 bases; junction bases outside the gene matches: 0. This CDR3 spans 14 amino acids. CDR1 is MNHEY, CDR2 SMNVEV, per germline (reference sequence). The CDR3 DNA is TGTGCCAGCAGTTTAGGACAGGGGAATCAGCCCCAGCATTTT. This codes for CASSLGQGNQPQHF.

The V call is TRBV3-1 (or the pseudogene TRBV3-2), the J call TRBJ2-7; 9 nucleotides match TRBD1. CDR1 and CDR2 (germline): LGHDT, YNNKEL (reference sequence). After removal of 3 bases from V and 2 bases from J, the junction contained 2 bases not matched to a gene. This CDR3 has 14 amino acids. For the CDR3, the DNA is TGTGCCAGCAGCCAGGGACAGGGTCCCTACGAGCAGTACTTC. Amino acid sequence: CASSQGQGPYEQYF.

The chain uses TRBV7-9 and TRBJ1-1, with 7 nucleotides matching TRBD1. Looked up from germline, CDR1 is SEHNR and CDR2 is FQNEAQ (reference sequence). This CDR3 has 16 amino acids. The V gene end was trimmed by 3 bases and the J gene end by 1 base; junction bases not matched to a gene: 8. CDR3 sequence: CASSLEGASRNTEAFF. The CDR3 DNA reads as TGTGCCAGCAGCTTGGAGGGGGCGTCTAGGAACACTGAAGCTTTCTTT. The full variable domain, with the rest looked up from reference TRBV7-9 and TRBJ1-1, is DTGVSQNPRHKITKRGQNVTFRCDPISEHNRLYWYRQTLGQGPEFLTYFQNEAQLEKSRLLSDRFSAERPKGSFSTLEIQRTEQGDSAMYLCASSLEGASRNTEAFFGQGTRLTVV.